One and the same sample provided the 12 T cell receptor beta chains below, sequenced in a study of blood T cell repertoires in COVID-19. The method was immunoSEQ multiplex PCR; TCRdb's version includes in-frame clones alone and lacks a portion of them. The table lists about 60,000 clones, almost 85% of them singletons, with around 20% in the top ten. Sequencing was carried out using peripheral blood. The receptors originated from a human donor in a cohort sampled during active COVID-19.

The chain is built from TRBV6-7 and TRBJ1-2, with TRBD1 as a possible D gene (5 bases). TRBV6-7 is classed as an ORF, of uncertain function. With 7 bases removed from V and 8 bases from J, the gap between germline ends came to 20 bases. The CDR3 has 14 amino acids. The CDR3 DNA reads TGTGCCAGCAATTCCCCTGGAGGGGCACGAGGCTACACCTTC. It yields the protein CASNSPGGARGYTF.

This chain connects TRBV3-1 (or the pseudogene TRBV3-2) to TRBJ1-4; 7 positions agree with TRBD1. Germline V gives CDR1 LGHDT, CDR2 YNNKEL (reference sequence). The CDR3 extends over 13 amino acids. The V gene end was trimmed by 3 bases and the J gene end by 8 bases; junction bases not matched to a gene: 3. Written as DNA, the CDR3 is TGTGCCAGCAGCCAGGGACAGACGGAAAAACTGTTTTTT. Protein sequence: CASSQGQTEKLFF.

This chain connects TRBV9 to TRBJ2-2; 12 bases align to TRBD2. CDR1 SGDLS and CDR2 YYNGEE come from the germline V gene. The CDR3 runs to 16 residues. Trimming at V came to 4 bases and at J to 4 bases, leaving 5 bases not matched to a gene. Here the CDR3 DNA reads TGTGCCAGCAGCCCCGGACTAGCGGGGCTCACCGGGGAGCTGTTTTTT. Protein sequence: CASSPGLAGLTGELFF.

This clone was seen once. This chain uses TRBV6-6 with TRBJ1-5, with D tentatively TRBD1 (5 bases). The germline V gene encodes CDR1 MNHNY and CDR2 SVGAGI (reference sequence). This CDR3 spans 13 amino acids. Between the trimmed V and J ends, which lost 6 bases and 4 bases, there was a span of 10 bases. For the CDR3, the DNA is TGTGCCAGCAGCCCAAAGGGGAATCAGCCCCAGCATTTT. It is translated as CASSPKGNQPQHF.

The chain links TRBV13 to TRBJ2-7, with TRBD2 as a possible D gene (7 bases). The CDR3 extends over 13 amino acids. Between the trimmed V and J ends, which lost 6 bases and 4 bases, there was a span of 13 bases. Germline loops: CDR1 PRHDT, CDR2 FYEKMQ (reference sequence). The CDR3 loop is CASSRGGAYEQYF. CDR3 sequence (DNA): TGTGCCAGCAGTAGAGGGGGGGCTTACGAGCAGTACTTC.

This sequence joins TRBV30 and TRBJ1-6; D is unclear. The CDR3 is 17 residues long. The V gene's germline CDR1 is GTSNPN and CDR2 SVGIG (reference sequence). V lost 0 bases, J lost 0 bases, and 12 bases lay in between. The CDR3 sequence is CAWSVRHPSSYNSPLHF. Written as DNA, the CDR3 is TGTGCCTGGAGTGTACGACACCCGAGCTCCTATAATTCACCCCTCCACTTT.

A remark on this clone: Other DNA sequences from this sample encode an identical CDR3 as well. The chain uses TRBV7-2 and TRBJ2-5, with D possibly being TRBD2 (7 bases). V was cut by 3 bases and J by 5 bases, with 10 bases left in between. Germline CDR1 is SGHTA and CDR2 is FQGNSA. The CDR3 contains 13 residues. The CDR3 protein is CASSFGGAETQYF. In DNA, the CDR3 is TGTGCCAGCAGCTTTGGGGGGGCGGAGACCCAGTACTTC.

This sequence joins TRBV6-5 and TRBJ1-2, with TRBD1 as a possible D gene (5 bases). Germline CDR1 MNHEY, CDR2 SVGAGI. V was cut by 2 bases and J by 7 bases, with 5 bases left in between. This CDR3 has 11 amino acids. In nucleotides, the CDR3 is TGTGCCAGCAGTTACAGGGGTGGCTACACCTTC. Translating it yields CASSYRGGYTF.

This rearrangement joins TRBV2 to TRBJ2-7; no reliable D call. Germline values: CDR1 SNHLY, CDR2 FYNNEI. Trimming cost V 7 bases and J 1 base, with 8 bases left between them. This CDR3 has 12 amino acids. CDR3 DNA sequence: TGTGCCAGCAAATATACTTCCTACGAGCAGTACTTC. Translation: CASKYTSYEQYF.

This chain connects TRBV2 to TRBJ2-2; 7 positions match TRBD2. CDR1 and CDR2 (germline): SNHLY, FYNNEI. This CDR3 has 14 residues. V trimming: 4 bases; J trimming: 5 bases; junction bases outside the gene matches: 4. The CDR3 reads CASSVRGVTGELFF. As DNA, the CDR3 is TGTGCCAGCAGTGTTCGGGGGGTAACCGGGGAGCTGTTTTTT.

The table lists this clone with a few counts. This rearrangement joins TRBV27 to TRBJ1-5; perhaps TRBD1 as D (5 bases). V lost 5 bases and J 2 bases, leaving 7 bases between the germline ends. CDR3 length equals 13 residues. Germline V lookup: CDR1 MNHEY, CDR2 SMNVEV (reference sequence). This CDR3 is CASSQGGNQPQHF. CDR3 bases: TGTGCCAGCAGTCAGGGTGGCAATCAGCCCCAGCATTTT.

The gene calls are TRBV11-1 and TRBJ1-2; unclear D gene. Deletions cut 3 bases from V and 5 bases from J, with 10 bases between. There are 13 residues in the CDR3. In germline, CDR1 is SGHAT, CDR2 FQDESV (reference sequence). CDR3 bases: TGTGCCAGCAGCTTTGCACAGAGTTATGGCTACACCTTC. Its protein is CASSFAQSYGYTF. Full variable domain (missing parts from reference TRBV11-1 and TRBJ1-2): EAEVAQSPRYKITEKSQAVAFWCDPISGHATLYWYRQILGQGPELLVQFQDESVVDDSQLPKDRFSAERLKGVDSTLKIQPAELGDSAMYLCASSFAQSYGYTFGSGTRLTVV.